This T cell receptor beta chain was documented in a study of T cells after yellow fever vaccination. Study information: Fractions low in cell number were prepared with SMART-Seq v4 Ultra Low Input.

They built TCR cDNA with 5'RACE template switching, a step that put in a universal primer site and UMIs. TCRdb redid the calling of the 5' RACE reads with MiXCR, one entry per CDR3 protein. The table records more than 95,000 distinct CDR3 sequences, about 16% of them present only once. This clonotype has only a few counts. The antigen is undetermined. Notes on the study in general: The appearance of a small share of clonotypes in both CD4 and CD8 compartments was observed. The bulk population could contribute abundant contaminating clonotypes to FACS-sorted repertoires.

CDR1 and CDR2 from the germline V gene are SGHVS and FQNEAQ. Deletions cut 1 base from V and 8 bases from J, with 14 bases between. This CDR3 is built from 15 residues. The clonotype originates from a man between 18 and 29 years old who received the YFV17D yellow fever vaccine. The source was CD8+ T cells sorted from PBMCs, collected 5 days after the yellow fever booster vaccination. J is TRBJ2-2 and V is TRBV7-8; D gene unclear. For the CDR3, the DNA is TGTGCCAGCAGCTTAGGAAAGGGTTTCGTAGGGGAGCTGTTTTTT. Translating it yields CASSLGKGFVGELFF.